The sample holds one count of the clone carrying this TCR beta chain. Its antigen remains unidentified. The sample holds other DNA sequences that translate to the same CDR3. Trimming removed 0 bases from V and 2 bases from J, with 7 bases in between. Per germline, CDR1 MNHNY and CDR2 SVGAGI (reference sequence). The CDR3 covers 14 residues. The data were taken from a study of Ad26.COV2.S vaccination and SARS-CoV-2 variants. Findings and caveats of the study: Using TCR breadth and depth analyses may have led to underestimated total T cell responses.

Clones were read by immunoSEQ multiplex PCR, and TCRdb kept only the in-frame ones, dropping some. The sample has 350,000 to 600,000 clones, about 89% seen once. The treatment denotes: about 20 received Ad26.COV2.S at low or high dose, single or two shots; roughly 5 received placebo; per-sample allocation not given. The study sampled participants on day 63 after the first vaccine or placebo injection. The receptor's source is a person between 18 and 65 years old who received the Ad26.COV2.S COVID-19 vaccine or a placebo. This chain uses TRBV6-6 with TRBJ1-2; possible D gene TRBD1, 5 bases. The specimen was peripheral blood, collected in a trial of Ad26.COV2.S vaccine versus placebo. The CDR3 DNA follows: TGTGCCAGCAGTTACTCGGGGCAGAACTATGGCTACACCTTC. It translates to CASSYSGQNYGYTF.